The 18 T cell receptor beta chains presented below share a single source sample, sequenced in a study of shared clonotypes between healthy human individuals (dated by TCRdb to the early 2020s). The library was made by the immunoSEQ multiplex PCR assay. Here the immuneACCESS table is served through TCRdb, limited to in-frame sequences with V and J called. Missing clones are a known gap in these copies; in checked studies unresolved V genes cover under half, and the rest lacks a known reason. This sample is represented by around 700,000 clones; around three quarters of them were singletons. The top ten clonotypes cover roughly 1.9% of the sample. The sample was memory CD4+ T cells sorted from blood. The sample's cell subset or site label, decoded: CD45RA-negative fraction. The receptors derive from a woman younger than 45 in good health.

The chain carries TRBV5-3 and TRBJ2-2; D is unresolved. TRBV5-3 qualifies as an ORF whose function is uncertain. Trimming pared 0 bases from V and 0 bases from J, leaving 6 bases between. This CDR3 has 15 amino acids. The CDR3 DNA sequence: TGTGCCAGAAGCTTGGGGCGGACGAACACCGGGGAGCTGTTTTTT. It encodes CARSLGRTNTGELFF.

The chain joins TRBV6-4 to TRBJ2-1; 11 nucleotides agree with TRBD2. There are 15 residues in the CDR3. The V segment lost 5 bases and the J segment 8 bases; nucleotides outside the gene matches: 8. Per germline, CDR1 MRHNA and CDR2 SNTAGT. CDR3 bases: TGTGCCAGCAGTAAGTTGACTAGCGGGATAGATGAGCAGTTCTTC. Amino acids: CASSKLTSGIDEQFF.

The chain employs TRBV6-5 and TRBJ2-2; the D gene is possibly TRBD2 (6 bases). The germline V and J ends were trimmed by 6 bases and 11 bases, with 19 bases remaining between them. Germline V gene lookup returns CDR1 MNHEY and CDR2 SVGAGI. The length of the CDR3 is 14 residues. The CDR3 reads CASSSLLGLPELFF. Here the CDR3 DNA reads TGTGCCAGCAGCTCCCTCTTGGGACTCCCAGAGCTGTTTTTT.

This clone occurred a few times. CDR3 sequence: CASSDRENTQYF. The CDR3 coding sequence is TGTGCCAGCAGTGACAGGGAAAATACGCAGTATTTT. The chain carries TRBV2 and TRBJ2-3, with D tentatively TRBD1 (5 bases). Trimming pared 3 bases from V and 7 bases from J, leaving 8 bases between. CDR1 and CDR2 from the germline V gene are SNHLY and FYNNEI. The CDR3 sequence is 12 residues long.

V and J are TRBV6-5 and TRBJ2-3, with a weak D call TRBD2 (5 bases). Deletions cut 2 bases from V and 0 bases from J, with 12 bases between. CDR1 and CDR2 (germline): MNHEY, SVGAGI. The CDR3 totals 16 residues. This chain's CDR3 is CASSYAQRASTDTQYF. The DNA for the CDR3 is TGTGCCAGCAGTTACGCCCAGAGGGCTAGCACAGATACGCAGTATTTT.

The genes are TRBV5-5 and TRBJ2-5; D unresolved. Per germline, CDR1 SGHKS and CDR2 YYEKEE (reference sequence). V lost 3 bases, J lost 3 bases, and 12 bases lay in between. The CDR3 sequence is 14 residues long. The CDR3: CASSWRPSKETQYF. Here the CDR3 DNA reads TGTGCCAGCAGCTGGCGACCGAGTAAAGAGACCCAGTACTTC.

The CDR3 coding sequence is TGTGTCCACAGGCGGGGTCTTTGGACAGATACGCAGTATTTT. It translates to CVHRRGLWTDTQYF. The V call is TRBV6-1, the J call TRBJ2-3; D is possibly TRBD2 (6 bases). The CDR3 runs to 14 residues. CDR1 is MNHNS, CDR2 SASEGT, per germline.

A remark on this clone: It differs at one base from a far larger clone, so likely a read error. This sample includes further DNA sequences coding for the same CDR3. The rearrangement links TRBV5-1 to TRBJ2-1; D is ambiguous. The length of the CDR3 is 15 residues. From germline, CDR1 is SGHRS and CDR2 YFSETQ. V lost 0 bases and J lost 0, with 7 bases in between. The CDR3 coding sequence is TGCGCCAGCAGCTTGGACTCGACCTCCTACAATGAGCAGTTCTTC. It encodes CASSLDSTSYNEQFF.

The gene calls are TRBV6-1 and TRBJ2-1; D gene ambiguous. Trimming cost V 3 bases and J 3 bases, with 6 bases left between them. Germline V lookup: CDR1 MNHNS, CDR2 SASEGT. The CDR3 spans 13 residues. Here the CDR3 DNA reads TGTGCCAGCAGTGAGAATAGCTACAATGAGCAGTTCTTC. It specifies CASSENSYNEQFF.

CDR3 coding DNA: TGTGCCAGCAGTAGGATGATAGCGGGAGTGCCAAGCACAGATACGCAGTATTTT. Translating gives CASSRMIAGVPSTDTQYF. The chain combines TRBV5-4 with TRBJ2-3, with 9 bases matching TRBD2. The CDR3 totals 18 residues. The ends lost 5 bases at V and 0 bases at J; junction bases unmatched: 13. The germline V gene encodes CDR1 SGHNT and CDR2 YYREEE (reference sequence).

A remark on this clone: Since a far larger clone is one base different, this is likely a read error. The chain joins TRBV27 to TRBJ1-5; D not resolved. CDR1 is MNHEY, CDR2 SMNVEV, per germline (reference sequence). There are 15 residues in the CDR3. Trimming left V 3 bases short and J 3 bases short, with 12 bases between. The CDR3 DNA reads as TGTGCCAGCAGTTTCACGAGGGCGTACAATCAGCCCCAGCATTTT. Protein product: CASSFTRAYNQPQHF.

This clone was observed a handful of times. V usage is TRBV10-1 and J usage is TRBJ1-2; possible D gene TRBD1, 5 bases. Germline V gives CDR1 WNHNN, CDR2 SYGVQD (reference sequence). This CDR3 has 14 amino acids. V was cut by 6 bases and J by 0 bases, with 11 bases left in between. CDR3 DNA: TGCGCCAGCAGAACAGGAGCCGCTAACTATGGCTACACCTTC. Residues: CASRTGAANYGYTF.

The J gene is TRBJ2-7, the V gene TRBV7-9, with 11 nucleotides matching TRBD2. The junction had 6 bases not matched to a gene; V was cut back by 6 bases and J by 5 bases. The CDR3 consists of 14 residues. Germline lookup yields CDR1 SEHNR and CDR2 FQNEAQ (reference sequence). The CDR3 bases are TGTGCCAGCAGTGTTAGCGGGAGGGACAACGAGCAGTACTTC. Protein: CASSVSGRDNEQYF.

The chain joins TRBV19 to TRBJ1-4, with 9 bases matching TRBD1. This CDR3 spans 16 amino acids. The J segment lost 10 bases and the V segment lost 4 bases, leaving 13 bases of the junction unmatched. Germline V lookup: CDR1 LNHDA, CDR2 SQIVND (reference sequence). The CDR3 DNA reads TGTGCCAGTAGTAGGGGAGGACAGGGGCCTATCGCAAAACTGTTTTTT. Translating it yields CASSRGGQGPIAKLFF.

This chain uses TRBV7-9 with TRBJ2-3, with 7 bases fitting TRBD2. The CDR3 sequence is 14 residues long. The junction had 9 bases not matched to a gene; V was cut back by 6 bases and J by 6 bases. Germline CDR1 reads SEHNR; CDR2 reads FQNEAQ (reference sequence). CDR3 protein: CASRTSGSGDTQYF. The CDR3 nucleotides are TGTGCCAGCAGGACTAGTGGTAGCGGGGATACGCAGTATTTT.

The V gene is TRBV5-1, the J gene TRBJ2-1, with 13 bases fitting TRBD2. This CDR3 has 14 residues. Trimming cost V 8 bases and J 4 bases; bases outside gene matches: 3. Germline V gene sequence: CDR1 SGHRS, CDR2 YFSETQ. The CDR3 nucleotides are TGCGCCAGTACTAGCGGGAGGGATTACAATGAGCAGTTCTTC. Translating gives CASTSGRDYNEQFF.

V gene TRBV11-2 combines with J gene TRBJ1-2; D is undetermined. The CDR3 is 13 amino acids. Germline lookup yields CDR1 SGHAT and CDR2 FQNNGV. The V and J ends lost 0 bases and 6 bases respectively, with 8 bases between them. In DNA, the CDR3 is TGTGCCAGCAGCTTAGATAGGGATCATGGCTACACCTTC. Protein sequence: CASSLDRDHGYTF.

This clone has a handful of counts. The chain uses TRBV19 and TRBJ2-3; weak D call: TRBD1 (5 bases). This CDR3 spans 12 amino acids. The V gene's germline CDR1 is LNHDA and CDR2 SQIVND (reference sequence). V was shortened by 9 bases and J by 6 bases, with 13 bases between the two germline ends. The CDR3 nucleotides read TGTGCCAGCGCTGGGCCAGGGGATACGCAGTATTTT. It specifies CASAGPGDTQYF.